The 23 T cell receptor beta chains reported below all come from one sample, sequenced in a study of technical replicates of blood from a few donors. Sequenced by immunoSEQ multiplex PCR; TCRdb stores in-frame clones only, minus some. Counted here are 81,000 or so clones, 96% occurring once; the ten biggest clones make up more than 0.15%. Sequenced sample: T cells isolated from PBMCs. These receptors were obtained from a human donor in good health.

The CDR3 region is CASSLANGDEQYF. The CDR3 DNA sequence: TGTGCCAGCAGCTTAGCGAACGGGGACGAGCAGTACTTC. V and J are TRBV7-6 and TRBJ2-7, with D possibly matching TRBD2 (5 bases). Trimming removed 0 bases at V and 5 bases at J, with 8 bases between. The CDR3 has 13 amino acids. Germline CDR1 is SGHVS and CDR2 is FNYEAQ.

V gene TRBV11-2 combines with J gene TRBJ1-1, with no clear D. Looked up from germline, CDR1 is SGHAT and CDR2 is FQNNGV. Between the trimmed V and J ends, which lost 3 bases and 3 bases, there was a span of 8 bases. CDR3 length: 13 residues. This CDR3 reads CASSFHRDTEAFF. As DNA, the CDR3 is TGTGCCAGCAGCTTTCATCGGGACACTGAAGCTTTCTTT.

This rearrangement joins TRBV6-1 to TRBJ2-7; no definite D call. Germline values: CDR1 MNHNS, CDR2 SASEGT. The CDR3 extends over 12 amino acids. Trimming left V 2 bases short and J 4 bases short, with 6 bases between. Here the CDR3 DNA reads TGTGCCAGCAGTGAATCCGGGTACGAGCAGTACTTC. Its translation: CASSESGYEQYF.

The chain joins TRBV7-2 to TRBJ1-5; D not certain. This CDR3 is 13 amino acids long. Deletions cut 2 bases from V and 5 bases from J, with 7 bases between. Germline V gene data show CDR1 as SGHTA and CDR2 as FQGNSA. The CDR3 nucleotides are TGTGCCAGCAGCTTATTTCAGGATCAGCCCCAGCATTTT. Its translation: CASSLFQDQPQHF.

This clone was seen a single time. V and J are TRBV19 and TRBJ2-1; D is undetermined. V was cut by 6 bases and J by 6 bases, with 9 bases left in between. Germline values: CDR1 LNHDA, CDR2 SQIVND (reference sequence). The CDR3 covers 12 residues. The CDR3 coding sequence is TGTGCCAGTAGGGGCAGAATCAATGAGCAGTTCTTC. Translation: CASRGRINEQFF.

The chain couples TRBV7-3 to TRBJ2-2; weak D call: TRBD1 (5 bases). The germline V gene has CDR1 SGHTA and CDR2 FQGTGA. The V end lost 1 base, the J end lost 10 bases, and 13 bases lay between the germline ends. The CDR3 spans 14 residues. The CDR3 bases are TGTGCCAGCAGCTTAAGTGTAGGGGAAGAGGAGCTGTTTTTT. This gives the protein CASSLSVGEEELFF.

The chain is built from TRBV6-5 and TRBJ1-4; 7 bases agree with TRBD1. The ends lost 8 bases at V and 5 bases at J; junction bases unmatched: 11. From germline, CDR1 is MNHEY and CDR2 SVGAGI. This CDR3 region has 15 residues. The DNA for the CDR3 is TGTGCCAGCGGACCGAGGACAGGACCAAATGAAAAACTGTTTTTT. This codes for CASGPRTGPNEKLFF.

The CDR3 sequence: CASSRAGAGEGYNEQFF. DNA for the CDR3: TGTGCCAGCAGTCGAGCGGGAGCGGGTGAGGGATACAATGAGCAGTTCTTC. This chain uses TRBV25-1 with TRBJ2-1; 8 nucleotides align to TRBD2. CDR3 length equals 17 residues. J gave up 4 bases and V 5 bases, and 13 bases lay outside the gene matches. CDR1 and CDR2 (germline): MGHDK, SYGVNS.

V is TRBV27 and J is TRBJ1-5, with a possible D match to TRBD1 (6 bases). The CDR3 has 18 residues. Trimming cost V 6 bases and J 2 bases, with 23 bases left between them. Germline V gives CDR1 MNHEY, CDR2 SMNVEV (reference sequence). CDR3 amino acids: CASRWSGTDSGRNQPQHF. CDR3 sequence (DNA): TGTGCCAGCAGGTGGTCTGGCACGGACAGCGGCCGCAATCAGCCCCAGCATTTT.

The chain employs TRBV10-3 and TRBJ2-5; possible D gene TRBD2, 6 bases. CDR1 ENHRY and CDR2 SYGVKD come from the germline V gene. The CDR3 extends over 13 amino acids. Trimming pared 0 bases from V and 5 bases from J, leaving 7 bases between. CDR3 coding DNA: TGTGCCATCAGTGAGTCGGAGGGGGAGACCCAGTACTTC. Residues: CAISESEGETQYF.

The chain has TRBV6-1 and TRBJ1-1; 11 positions agree with TRBD1. The trim removed 8 bases at V and 6 bases at J, leaving 5 bases unmatched. The germline V gene encodes CDR1 MNHNS and CDR2 SASEGT. CDR3 length: 13 residues. Written as DNA, the CDR3 is TGTGCCAGCTTCCGGGACAGGGGGGCTGAAGCTTTCTTT. It is translated as CASFRDRGAEAFF.

In this sample, this clone turned up once. The chain links TRBV27 to TRBJ2-6; maybe TRBD1 (5 bases). The CDR3 totals 17 residues. The germline V and J ends were trimmed by 2 bases and 0 bases, with 11 bases remaining between them. Germline V gene lookup returns CDR1 MNHEY and CDR2 SMNVEV (reference sequence). The CDR3 DNA sequence: TGTGCCAGCAGTTTAGCCTCAGGGTCCTCTGGGGCCAACGTCCTGACTTTC. As protein: CASSLASGSSGANVLTF.

The V and J genes are TRBV29-1 and TRBJ2-1; 9 nucleotides agree with TRBD2. The germline CDR1 and CDR2 sequences are SQVTM and ANQGSEA. This CDR3 has 16 amino acids. Germline trimming cut 0 bases from V and 5 bases from J; bases unmatched to any gene: 8. The DNA of the CDR3 is TGCAGCGTTGAAGATGGGTCTAGCGGGAACCACAATGAGCAGTTCTTC. The encoded protein is CSVEDGSSGNHNEQFF.

The J gene is TRBJ2-5, the V gene TRBV7-4; the D is unclear. Germline CDR1 and CDR2: SGHVT and SQSDAQ. V shed 4 bases and J shed 5 bases, with 11 bases lying between them. The CDR3 extends over 13 amino acids. The chain's CDR3 is CASSYHLRETQYF. As DNA, the CDR3 is TGTGCCAGCAGCTACCACCTGCGGGAGACCCAGTACTTC.

The chain joins TRBV6-5 to TRBJ1-2; TRBD1 aligns across 9 bases. The ends lost 0 bases at V and 6 bases at J; junction bases unmatched: 5. Germline lookup yields CDR1 MNHEY and CDR2 SVGAGI. This CDR3 is built from 15 residues. CDR3 sequence: CASSYSRGQGNGYTF. In nucleotides, the CDR3 is TGTGCCAGCAGTTACTCGAGGGGACAGGGTAATGGCTACACCTTC.

In this sample, this clone turned up once. The rearrangement links TRBV5-6 to TRBJ1-4; 8 bases fit TRBD1. Looked up from germline, CDR1 is SGHDT and CDR2 is YYEEEE. J gave up 4 bases and V 5 bases, and 4 bases lay outside the gene matches. The CDR3 has 14 residues. The CDR3 protein is CASSYDRGNEKLFF. CDR3 nucleotides: TGTGCCAGCAGTTATGACAGGGGTAATGAAAAACTGTTTTTT.

The V and J genes are TRBV7-6 and TRBJ2-5; 9 bases match TRBD2. The CDR3 has 15 residues. V trimming: 3 bases; J trimming: 2 bases; junction bases outside the gene matches: 4. Germline CDR1 and CDR2: SGHVS and FNYEAQ. CDR3: CASSLLAGTQETQYF. The CDR3 nucleotides are TGTGCCAGCAGCTTGCTAGCGGGAACTCAAGAGACCCAGTACTTC.

The count of this clone is one. The CDR3 loop is CATSGGEFNEQFF. CDR3 DNA sequence: TGCGCCACCTCAGGGGGCGAATTTAATGAGCAGTTCTTC. This chain joins TRBV5-1 and TRBJ2-1; 8 bases map to TRBD1. The CDR3 loop spans 13 amino acids. CDR1 is SGHRS and CDR2 is YFSETQ in the germline V gene. V lost 9 bases, J lost 7 bases, and 9 bases stayed unmatched. Supplemented by reference TRBV5-1 and TRBJ2-1, the full variable domain reads KAGVTQTPRYLIKTRGQQVTLSCSPISGHRSVSWYQQTPGQGLQFLFEYFSETQRNKGNFPGRFSGRQFSNSRSEMNVSTLELGDSALYLCATSGGEFNEQFFGPGTRLTVL.

This chain uses TRBV5-6 with TRBJ2-5, with 8 positions matching TRBD2. Germline lookup yields CDR1 SGHDT and CDR2 YYEEEE. This CDR3 has 15 amino acids. Trimming cost V 4 bases and J 2 bases; bases outside gene matches: 7. The CDR3 coding sequence is TGTGCCAGCAGCATCCCGGGACTAGGACAAGAGACCCAGTACTTC. Amino acid sequence: CASSIPGLGQETQYF. Based on the CDR3 plus reference TRBV5-6 and TRBJ2-5, the full variable domain is DAGVTQSPTHLIKTRGQQVTLRCSPKSGHDTVSWYQQALGQGPQFIFQYYEEEERQRGNFPDRFSGHQFPNYSSELNVNALLLGDSALYLCASSIPGLGQETQYFGPGTRLLVL.

The gene calls are TRBV7-9 and TRBJ1-1; D not certain. The CDR3 sequence is 13 residues long. Per germline, CDR1 SEHNR and CDR2 FQNEAQ (reference sequence). Trimming took off 3 bases at V and 4 bases at J, with 9 bases between the two ends. The CDR3 loop is CASSLRYSTEAFF. DNA of the CDR3: TGTGCCAGCAGCTTGAGATACAGCACTGAAGCTTTCTTT. The complete variable domain, with remaining parts taken from reference TRBV7-9 and TRBJ1-1, reads DTGVSQNPRHKITKRGQNVTFRCDPISEHNRLYWYRQTLGQGPEFLTYFQNEAQLEKSRLLSDRFSAERPKGSFSTLEIQRTEQGDSAMYLCASSLRYSTEAFFGQGTRLTVV.

The rearrangement uses TRBV9 and TRBJ2-5; 11 bases agree with TRBD2. Germline V gene sequence: CDR1 SGDLS, CDR2 YYNGEE. The CDR3 has 17 residues. The trim removed 1 base at V and 2 bases at J, leaving 7 bases unmatched. CDR3 in DNA: TGTGCCAGCAGCGTATCGACTAGCGGGGTTTTACAAGAGACCCAGTACTTC. This sequence encodes CASSVSTSGVLQETQYF.

V gene TRBV5-8 combines with J gene TRBJ2-7, with 8 bases identical to TRBD1. There are 15 residues in the CDR3. After removal of 0 bases from V and 5 bases from J, the junction contained 7 bases not matched to a gene. Looked up from germline, CDR1 is SGHTS and CDR2 is YDEGEE. This CDR3 is CASSLDRTGRDEQYF. In DNA, the CDR3 is TGTGCCAGCAGCTTGGACCGGACAGGGCGCGACGAGCAGTACTTC.

The chain employs TRBV10-3 and TRBJ2-1; TRBD2 is a possible D gene (7 bases). The V gene lost 11 bases and the J gene lost 5 bases, with 19 bases spanning the gap. The CDR3 is 14 residues long. Per the germline V gene, CDR1 is ENHRY and CDR2 is SYGVKD. CDR3: CALKGGGTHNEQFF. DNA for the CDR3: TGTGCCCTAAAAGGGGGGGGGACCCACAATGAGCAGTTCTTC.